This record looks at one T cell receptor (beta chain) sequence and its context. Its antigen remains unknown. This specimen belongs to a study of beta chain features in type 1 diabetes. Overall study: Age, gender, cell numbers and subset yield matched between patients and controls. The examined sorted cells totaled 107,917,701 across samples.

TCRB transcripts that were expressed got sequenced, as all of the isolated RNA had been reverse transcribed. The protocol was immunoSEQ multiplex PCR, while the TCRdb copy is restricted to in-frame clones and leaves out a portion. The sample contains about 900,000 clones, around a sixth of which appear only once. Findings of the study overall: PCR might favor shorter templates, but any such skew would affect patients and controls equally. Shortening of TCRB CDR3s, moderate but significant, appeared in all four CD4+ subsets of Type 1 diabetes patients.

This TCR was sampled from a young woman in good health. The sample was naive CD4+ T cells from blood.

Here the CDR3 DNA reads TGTGCCAGCAGTTTAGGTTTGCGGGCCCCTCTCTACAATGAGCAGTTCTTC. Translating gives CASSLGLRAPLYNEQFF. The chain couples TRBV28 to TRBJ2-1, with a tentative D call TRBD2 (5 bases). Germline V gene data show CDR1 as MDHEN and CDR2 as SYDVKM. Trimming shortened V by 2 bases and J by 3 bases, and 17 bases separated the two germline ends. This CDR3 spans 17 amino acids.